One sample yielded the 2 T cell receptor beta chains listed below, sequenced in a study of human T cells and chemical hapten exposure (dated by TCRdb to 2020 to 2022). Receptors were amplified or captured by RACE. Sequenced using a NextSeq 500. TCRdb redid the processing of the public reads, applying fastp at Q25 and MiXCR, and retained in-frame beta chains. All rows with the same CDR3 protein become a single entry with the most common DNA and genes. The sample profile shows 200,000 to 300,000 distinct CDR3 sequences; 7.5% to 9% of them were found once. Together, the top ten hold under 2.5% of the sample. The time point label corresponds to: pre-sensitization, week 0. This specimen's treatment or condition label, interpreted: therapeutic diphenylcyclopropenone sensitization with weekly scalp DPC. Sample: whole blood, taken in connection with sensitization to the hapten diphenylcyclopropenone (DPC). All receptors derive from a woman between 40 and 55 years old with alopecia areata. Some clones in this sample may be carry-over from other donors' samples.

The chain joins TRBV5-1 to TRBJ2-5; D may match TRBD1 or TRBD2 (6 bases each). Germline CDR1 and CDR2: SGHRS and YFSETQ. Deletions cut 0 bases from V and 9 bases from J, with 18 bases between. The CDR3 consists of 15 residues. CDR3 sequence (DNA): TGCGCCAGCAGCTTGGAGTCGGGGGCTTACAGGGCCCAGTACTTC. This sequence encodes CASSLESGAYRAQYF. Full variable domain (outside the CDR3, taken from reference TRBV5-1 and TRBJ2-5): KAGVTQTPRYLIKTRGQQVTLSCSPISGHRSVSWYQQTPGQGLQFLFEYFSETQRNKGNFPGRFSGRQFSNSRSEMNVSTLELGDSALYLCASSLESGAYRAQYFGPGTRLLVL.

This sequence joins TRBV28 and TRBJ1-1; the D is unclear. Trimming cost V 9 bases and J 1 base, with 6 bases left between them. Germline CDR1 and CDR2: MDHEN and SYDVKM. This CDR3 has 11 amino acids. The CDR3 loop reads CASEGNTEAFF. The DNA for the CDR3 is TGTGCCAGTGAGGGGAACACTGAAGCTTTCTTT.